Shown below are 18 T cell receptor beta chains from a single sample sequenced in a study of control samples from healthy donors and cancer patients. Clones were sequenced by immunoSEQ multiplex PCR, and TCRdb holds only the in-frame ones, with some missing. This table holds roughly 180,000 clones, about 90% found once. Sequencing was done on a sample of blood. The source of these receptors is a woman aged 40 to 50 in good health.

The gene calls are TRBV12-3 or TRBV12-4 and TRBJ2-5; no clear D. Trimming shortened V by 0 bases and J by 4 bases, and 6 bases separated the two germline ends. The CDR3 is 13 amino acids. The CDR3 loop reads CASSLAAVETQYF. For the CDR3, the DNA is TGTGCCAGCAGTTTAGCTGCGGTAGAGACCCAGTACTTC.

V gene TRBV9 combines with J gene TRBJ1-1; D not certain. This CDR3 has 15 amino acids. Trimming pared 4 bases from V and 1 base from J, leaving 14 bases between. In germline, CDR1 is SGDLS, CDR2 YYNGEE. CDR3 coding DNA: TGTGCCAGCAGCCACCAATCGGCAGGGAACACTGAAGCTTTCTTT. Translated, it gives CASSHQSAGNTEAFF.

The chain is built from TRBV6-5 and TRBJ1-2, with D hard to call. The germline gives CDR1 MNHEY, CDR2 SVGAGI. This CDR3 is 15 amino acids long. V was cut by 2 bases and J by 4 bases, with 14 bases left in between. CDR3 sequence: CASSYDVERIYGYTF. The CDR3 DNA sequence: TGTGCCAGCAGTTACGACGTCGAAAGGATCTATGGCTACACCTTC.

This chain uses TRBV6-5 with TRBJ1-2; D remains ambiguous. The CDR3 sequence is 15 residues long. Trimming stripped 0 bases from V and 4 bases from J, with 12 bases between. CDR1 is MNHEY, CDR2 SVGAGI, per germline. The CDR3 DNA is TGTGCCAGCAGTTACTCGTCTGGGGTTACCTATGGCTACACCTTC. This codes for CASSYSSGVTYGYTF.

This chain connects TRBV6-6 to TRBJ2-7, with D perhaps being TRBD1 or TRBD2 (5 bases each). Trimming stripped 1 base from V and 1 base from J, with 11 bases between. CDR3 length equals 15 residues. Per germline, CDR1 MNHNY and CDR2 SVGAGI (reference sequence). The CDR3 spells CASSYFGTDSYEQYF. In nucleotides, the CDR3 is TGTGCCAGCAGTTACTTTGGGACCGATTCCTACGAGCAGTACTTC.

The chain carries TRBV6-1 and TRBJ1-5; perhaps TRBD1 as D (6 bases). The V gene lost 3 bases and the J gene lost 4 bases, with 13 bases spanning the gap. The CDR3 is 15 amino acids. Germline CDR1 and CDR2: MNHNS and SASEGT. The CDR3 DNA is TGTGCCAGCAGTGAGCAAAGGACAGCTAATCAGCCCCAGCATTTT. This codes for CASSEQRTANQPQHF.

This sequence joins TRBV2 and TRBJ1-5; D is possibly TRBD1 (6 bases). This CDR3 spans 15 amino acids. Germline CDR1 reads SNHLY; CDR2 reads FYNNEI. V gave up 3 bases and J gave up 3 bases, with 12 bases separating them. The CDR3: CASSDRDNYNQPQHF. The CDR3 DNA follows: TGTGCCAGCAGTGACCGGGACAACTACAATCAGCCCCAGCATTTT. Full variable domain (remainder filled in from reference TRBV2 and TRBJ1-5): EPEVTQTPSHQVTQMGQEVILRCVPISNHLYFYWYRQILGQKVEFLVSFYNNEISEKSEIFDDQFSVERPDGSNFTLKIRSTKLEDSAMYFCASSDRDNYNQPQHFGDGTRLSIL.

The CDR3 loop is CASSEFYGGLSYEQYF. The CDR3 bases are TGTGCCAGCAGTGAATTTTACGGGGGGCTTTCCTACGAGCAGTACTTC. The chain has TRBV6-1 and TRBJ2-7, with a possible D match to TRBD2 (7 bases). Trimming pared 2 bases from V and 1 base from J, leaving 15 bases between. The CDR3 runs 16 residues. In germline, CDR1 is MNHNS, CDR2 SASEGT.

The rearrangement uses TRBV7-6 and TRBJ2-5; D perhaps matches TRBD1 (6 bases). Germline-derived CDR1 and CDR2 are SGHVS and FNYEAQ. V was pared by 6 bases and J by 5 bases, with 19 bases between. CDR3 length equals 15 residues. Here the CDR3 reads CASSSPRDTGETQYF. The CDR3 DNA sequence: TGTGCCAGCAGTTCACCCCGGGACACTGGGGAGACCCAGTACTTC.

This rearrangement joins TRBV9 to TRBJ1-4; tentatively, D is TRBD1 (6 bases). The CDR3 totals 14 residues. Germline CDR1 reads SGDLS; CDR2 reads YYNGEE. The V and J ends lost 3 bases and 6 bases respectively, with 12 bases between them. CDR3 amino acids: CASSEGGRDEKLFF. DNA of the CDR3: TGTGCCAGCAGCGAAGGGGGGAGGGATGAAAAACTGTTTTTT.

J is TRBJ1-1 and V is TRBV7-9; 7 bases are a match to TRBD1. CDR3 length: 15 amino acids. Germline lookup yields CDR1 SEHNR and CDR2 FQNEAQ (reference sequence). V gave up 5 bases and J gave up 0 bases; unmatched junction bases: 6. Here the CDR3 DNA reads TGTGCCAGCAGCGGTGGGACAGTTATGAACACTGAAGCTTTCTTT. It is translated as CASSGGTVMNTEAFF.

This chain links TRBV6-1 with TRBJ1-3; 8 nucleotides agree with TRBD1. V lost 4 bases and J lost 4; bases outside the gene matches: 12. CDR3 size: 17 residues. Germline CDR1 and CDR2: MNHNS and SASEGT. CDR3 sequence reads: CASSGVSRGRGGNTIYF. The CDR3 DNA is TGTGCCAGCAGTGGGGTCTCCAGGGGGCGAGGAGGAAACACCATATATTTT.

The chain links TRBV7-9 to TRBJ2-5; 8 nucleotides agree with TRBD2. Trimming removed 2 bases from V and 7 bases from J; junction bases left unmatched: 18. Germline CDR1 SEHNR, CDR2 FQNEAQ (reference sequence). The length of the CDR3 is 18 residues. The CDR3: CASSLYHSDSGVSLTQYF. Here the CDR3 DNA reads TGTGCCAGCAGCTTATATCACTCCGATAGCGGGGTGTCGCTGACCCAGTACTTC.

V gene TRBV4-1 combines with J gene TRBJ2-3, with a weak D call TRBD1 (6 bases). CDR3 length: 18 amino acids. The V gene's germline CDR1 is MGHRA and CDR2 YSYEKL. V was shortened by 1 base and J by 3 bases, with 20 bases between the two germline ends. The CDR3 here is CASSQGRSTGMGTDTQYF. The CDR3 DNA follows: TGCGCCAGCAGCCAAGGACGAAGCACAGGGATGGGGACAGATACGCAGTATTTT.

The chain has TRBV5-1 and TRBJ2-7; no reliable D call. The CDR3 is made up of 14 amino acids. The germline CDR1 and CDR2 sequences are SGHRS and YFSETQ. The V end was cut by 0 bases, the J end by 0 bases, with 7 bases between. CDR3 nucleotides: TGCGCCAGCAGCTTGGCTCCGGACTCCTACGAGCAGTACTTC. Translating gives CASSLAPDSYEQYF.

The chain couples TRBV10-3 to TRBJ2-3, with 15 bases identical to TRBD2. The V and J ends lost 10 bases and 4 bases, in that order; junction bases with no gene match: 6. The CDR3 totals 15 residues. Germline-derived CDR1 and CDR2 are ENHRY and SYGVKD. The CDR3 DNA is TGTGCCACCGGACTAGCGGGGGGGCAGGCAGATACGCAGTATTTT. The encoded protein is CATGLAGGQADTQYF.

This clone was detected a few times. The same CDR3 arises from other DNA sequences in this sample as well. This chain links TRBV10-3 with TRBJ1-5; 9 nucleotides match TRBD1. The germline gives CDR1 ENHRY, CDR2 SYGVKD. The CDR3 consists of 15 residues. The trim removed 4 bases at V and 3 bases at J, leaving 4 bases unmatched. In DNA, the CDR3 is TGTGCCATCAGTGGGGGACAGGGTCTCAATCAGCCCCAGCATTTT. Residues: CAISGGQGLNQPQHF.

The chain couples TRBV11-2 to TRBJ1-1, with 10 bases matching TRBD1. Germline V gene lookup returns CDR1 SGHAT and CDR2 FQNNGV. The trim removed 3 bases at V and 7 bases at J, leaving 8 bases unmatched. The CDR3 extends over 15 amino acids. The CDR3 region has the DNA TGTGCCAGCAGCTTTGGGACAGGGGTGTTTTATGAAGCTTTCTTT. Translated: CASSFGTGVFYEAFF.